This paragraph covers one T cell receptor (beta chain) sequence. This entry belongs to a study of blood T cell repertoires in COVID-19. Study-level background: Samples taken during acute and convalescent COVID-19 were collected in the United States, Italy and Spain. PBMCs, B-cell-depleted T cells, or T cells provided the cDNA or gDNA that made up the material.

Using immunoSEQ multiplex PCR, the repertoire was profiled, and TCRdb retains in-frame clones only, with some absent. The top ten hold 1% to 1.5% of the sample, which has around 400,000 clones, around 90% seen once. Looked up from germline, CDR1 is MGHRA and CDR2 is YSYEKL. V dropped 5 bases and J dropped 5; count of bases not matched to a gene: 4. The CDR3 spans 14 residues. The source is a man aged 35 to 55 with acute or convalescent COVID-19. The genes are TRBV4-1 and TRBJ2-1, with TRBD2 identical over 9 bases. The sequenced material came from peripheral blood. CDR3 nucleotide sequence: TGCGCCAGCAGCATAGCGGGAGTTAACAATGAGCAGTTCTTC. Protein sequence: CASSIAGVNNEQFF.